The 2 T cell receptor beta chains listed next were all sequenced from one sample in a study of CD8 T cells in Susac syndrome. With random hexamers, reverse transcription was performed on about 0.5 to 1 ug of RNA. TCRdb redid the calling of the immunoSEQ multiplex PCR reads with MiXCR, one entry per CDR3 protein. The profile shows 110,000 to 150,000 distinct CDR3 sequences, nearly 97% of them singletons. Source material: CD4+ T cells from PBMCs. The source of these receptors is a human donor with Susac syndrome.

The gene calls are TRBV5-1 and TRBJ2-1; 9 bases align to TRBD2. V trimming: 0 bases; J trimming: 7 bases; junction bases outside the gene matches: 5. The CDR3 spans 15 residues. Germline-derived CDR1 and CDR2 are SGHRS and YFSETQ. CDR3 bases: TGCGCCAGCAGCTTGGCTAGCGGGAATGGTAATGAGCAGTTCTTC. Encoded protein: CASSLASGNGNEQFF.

The CDR3 here is CSALELAGGTKNIQYF. DNA for the CDR3: TGCAGTGCCCTCGAACTAGCGGGAGGTACCAAAAACATTCAGTACTTC. This chain uses TRBV20-1 with TRBJ2-4; 12 bases are shared with TRBD2. V was pared by 6 bases and J by 2 bases, with 8 bases of the junction left unmatched. There are 16 residues in the CDR3. Germline V lookup: CDR1 DFQATT, CDR2 SNEGSKA (reference sequence).